These 11 T cell receptor beta chains share one sample of origin, sequenced in a study of shared clonotypes between healthy human individuals. The protocol was immunoSEQ multiplex PCR, while the TCRdb copy is restricted to in-frame clones and leaves out a portion. The sample holds under 600,000 clones, roughly four fifths seen once. Sample: PBMCs. All receptors derive from a woman in her 40s in good health. Some clones in this sample may be carry-over from other donors' samples.

The rearrangement links TRBV5-1 to TRBJ1-1; D perhaps matches TRBD1 (5 bases). The CDR3 extends over 15 amino acids. The ends were cut back, 0 bases at V and 2 bases at J, with 11 bases in the middle. The germline V gene has CDR1 SGHRS and CDR2 YFSETQ. CDR3 in DNA: TGCGCCAGCAGCTTGGAAGGGACGGACAACACTGAAGCTTTCTTT. Translation: CASSLEGTDNTEAFF.

The rearrangement uses TRBV18 and TRBJ2-2; 8 bases agree with TRBD1. The ends lost 6 bases at V and 3 bases at J; junction bases unmatched: 6. Germline assignment: CDR1 KGHSH and CDR2 LQKENI. The CDR3 spans 15 residues. The CDR3 sequence: CASSRTGRHTGELFF. In nucleotides, the CDR3 is TGTGCCAGCTCCCGGACAGGGAGGCACACCGGGGAGCTGTTTTTT.

The chain links TRBV7-8 to TRBJ1-1; possibly TRBD1 for D (6 bases). Germline CDR1 SGHVS, CDR2 FQNEAQ. The CDR3 covers 14 residues. V lost 3 bases and J lost 10, with 18 bases in between. CDR3 sequence: CASSFPGTWRAAFF. CDR3 in DNA: TGTGCCAGCAGCTTCCCCGGGACATGGAGGGCAGCTTTCTTT.

V and J are TRBV6-1 and TRBJ2-7; 7 nucleotides match TRBD2. The CDR3 is 13 residues long. The V and J ends lost 9 bases and 2 bases, in that order; junction bases with no gene match: 7. Germline V CDR1 and CDR2: MNHNS, SASEGT. Written as DNA, the CDR3 is TGTGCCAGTAGCGCGGGGGATGCCTACGAGCAGTACTTC. Translated, it gives CASSAGDAYEQYF.

In nucleotides, the CDR3 is TGTGCCAGCAGTGTCCCCCGGGACAGGGGTGGCACAGATACGCAGTATTTT. Translation gives CASSVPRDRGGTDTQYF. V gene TRBV28 combines with J gene TRBJ2-3, with 10 bases aligning to TRBD1. Germline V gene sequence: CDR1 MDHEN, CDR2 SYDVKM. V lost 5 bases to trimming and J lost 1 base; unmatched junction nucleotides: 9. The CDR3 extends over 17 amino acids.

The V gene is TRBV5-4, the J gene TRBJ2-7, with D possibly being TRBD2 (6 bases). The V gene lost 4 bases and the J gene lost 1 base, with 15 bases spanning the gap. This CDR3 is 15 amino acids long. Germline V gives CDR1 SGHNT, CDR2 YYREEE (reference sequence). The CDR3: CASSPSGPDSYEQYF. The DNA of the CDR3 is TGTGCCAGCAGCCCCAGCGGGCCGGATTCCTACGAGCAGTACTTC.

CDR3 nucleotides: TGTGCCTGGAGTGGGGACGTTGATACGCAGTATTTT. Protein product: CAWSGDVDTQYF. This rearrangement joins TRBV30 to TRBJ2-3, with D perhaps TRBD1 or TRBD2 (5 bases each). CDR1 is GTSNPN, CDR2 SVGIG, per germline (reference sequence). The V and J ends lost 1 base and 6 bases respectively, with 8 bases between them. There are 12 residues in the CDR3.

This clone was counted between two and nine times. This chain connects TRBV6-1 to TRBJ1-4; TRBD1 agrees at 10 bases. The CDR3 has 15 amino acids. The germline V gene has CDR1 MNHNS and CDR2 SASEGT. V trimming: 3 bases; J trimming: 6 bases; junction bases outside the gene matches: 4. Written as DNA, the CDR3 is TGTGCCAGCAGTGACCGGGACAGGGGTCATGAAAAACTGTTTTTT. Encoded protein: CASSDRDRGHEKLFF.

V gene TRBV19 combines with J gene TRBJ2-5; 7 nucleotides agree with TRBD1. CDR1 and CDR2 (germline): LNHDA, SQIVND (reference sequence). Losses at the gene ends were 5 bases for V and 2 bases for J; bases not matched to a gene: 2. The CDR3 extends over 13 amino acids. The CDR3 region is CASSGTVQETQYF. CDR3 coding DNA: TGTGCCAGTAGTGGGACAGTTCAAGAGACCCAGTACTTC.

This clone was found a few times. The V call is TRBV4-3, the J call TRBJ1-4, with TRBD1 matching over 7 bases. In germline, CDR1 is LGHNA, CDR2 YSLEER. V trimming: 4 bases; J trimming: 2 bases; junction bases outside the gene matches: 7. This CDR3 has 16 residues. This chain's CDR3 is CASSPDRVGTNEKLFF. CDR3 sequence (DNA): TGCGCCAGCAGCCCTGACAGGGTAGGGACTAATGAAAAACTGTTTTTT.

The rearrangement uses TRBV19 and TRBJ1-5; tentatively, D is TRBD1 (5 bases). There are 13 residues in the CDR3. V shed 4 bases and J shed 7 bases, with 11 bases lying between them. Germline CDR1 LNHDA, CDR2 SQIVND (reference sequence). The CDR3: CASSSRVSQPQHF. The DNA for the CDR3 is TGTGCCAGTAGTAGCAGGGTTTCCCAGCCCCAGCATTTT.